The present T cell receptor beta chain was sequenced within a study of human T cells and chemical hapten exposure. Study as a whole: The upper back received 0.01% DPC by patch testing, with results read at 6 days.

This sample's time point: patch test 3, about 24 weeks after DPC sensitization. Treatment indicated: therapeutic diphenylcyclopropenone sensitization with weekly scalp DPC. TCRdb ran MiXCR on the RACE reads and lists one entry per CDR3 protein. This table holds over 55,000 distinct CDR3 sequences, around 12% found once. This clonotype was seen many times. CDR1 is DFQATT and CDR2 is SNEGSKA in the germline V gene (reference sequence). The CDR3 spans 15 residues. V dropped 4 bases and J dropped 4; count of bases not matched to a gene: 9. The chain carries TRBV20-1 and TRBJ2-1; 8 nucleotides agree with TRBD2. The sample was whole blood, taken in connection with sensitization to the hapten diphenylcyclopropenone (DPC). This clonotype originated in a man younger than 45 with alopecia areata. Some clones in this sample may be carry-over from other donors' samples. Written as DNA, the CDR3 is TGCAGTGCTATCCTTAGCGGGGATATTTACAATGAGCAGTTCTTC. Translation gives CSAILSGDIYNEQFF.